The 20 T cell receptor beta chains given below trace back to one sample, sequenced in a study of technical replicates of blood from a handful of donors. Generated by immunoSEQ multiplex PCR, the TCRdb table keeps only in-frame clones and is missing some. Found here are about 84,000 clones, roughly 92% of them singletons; the top ten hold roughly 0.25%. The source material was T cells isolated from PBMCs. The receptors here all came from a human donor in good health.

The chain carries TRBV13 and TRBJ2-1; D gene uncertain. Germline V gives CDR1 PRHDT, CDR2 FYEKMQ (reference sequence). The CDR3 runs to 11 residues. V gave up 3 bases and J gave up 10 bases, with 7 bases separating them. CDR3 in amino acids: CASSFVQEQFF. Here the CDR3 DNA reads TGTGCCAGCAGCTTCGTACAGGAGCAGTTCTTC.

The V and J genes are TRBV11-2 and TRBJ2-2; TRBD1 matches at 8 bases. CDR3 size: 16 residues. CDR1 and CDR2 (germline): SGHAT, FQNNGV. Germline trimming cut 5 bases from V and 4 bases from J; bases unmatched to any gene: 9. DNA for the CDR3: TGTGCCAGCAGCCCACGACAGGGGCGGGGCACCGGGGAGCTGTTTTTT. Translation gives CASSPRQGRGTGELFF.

The chain couples TRBV2 to TRBJ1-5; D not resolved. Germline V gene data show CDR1 as SNHLY and CDR2 as FYNNEI. This CDR3 has 11 residues. V lost 3 bases and J lost 7, with 4 bases in between. In DNA form, the CDR3 reads TGTGCCAGCAGTGACGGGCAGCCCCAGCATTTT. Its translation is CASSDGQPQHF.

The rearrangement uses TRBV10-3 and TRBJ1-5; D perhaps matches TRBD1 (6 bases). This CDR3 comprises 13 residues. Trimming left V 4 bases short and J 8 bases short, with 12 bases between. Germline CDR1 and CDR2: ENHRY and SYGVKD. Here the CDR3 reads CAISVTGLEPQHF. The CDR3 DNA follows: TGTGCCATCAGTGTTACAGGGTTAGAGCCCCAGCATTTT.

This chain connects TRBV7-6 to TRBJ2-7; 7 nucleotides match TRBD1. Unmatched junction bases numbered 7, after V lost 5 bases and J lost 3 bases. CDR3 size: 14 residues. Germline V gene data show CDR1 as SGHVS and CDR2 as FNYEAQ. This CDR3 reads CASSLGQPYYEQYF. The DNA for the CDR3 is TGTGCCAGCAGCCTGGGACAGCCGTACTACGAGCAGTACTTC.

The rearrangement links TRBV30 to TRBJ1-2, with D possibly being TRBD1 (5 bases). Looked up from germline, CDR1 is GTSNPN and CDR2 is SVGIG (reference sequence). Trimming cost V 2 bases and J 4 bases, with 8 bases left between them. This CDR3 is built from 12 residues. CDR3 sequence: CAWSRGTYGYTF. The CDR3 DNA follows: TGTGCCTGGAGTAGGGGAACCTATGGCTACACCTTC.

The V call is TRBV7-9, the J call TRBJ1-2; 8 nucleotides align to TRBD1. Trimming removed 5 bases from V and 4 bases from J; junction bases left unmatched: 6. The germline gives CDR1 SEHNR, CDR2 FQNEAQ (reference sequence). CDR3 length: 14 amino acids. The CDR3 spells CASSVTGVGYGYTF. CDR3 sequence (DNA): TGTGCCAGCAGCGTGACAGGGGTGGGCTATGGCTACACCTTC.

The chain combines TRBV29-1 with TRBJ1-3; D call uncertain. The CDR3 spans 14 residues. V gave up 3 bases and J gave up 2 bases, with 11 bases separating them. Germline values: CDR1 SQVTM, CDR2 ANQGSEA. This CDR3 reads CSVEISGAGNTIYF. CDR3 DNA sequence: TGCAGCGTTGAGATATCGGGAGCTGGAAACACCATATATTTT. Based on the CDR3 plus reference TRBV29-1 and TRBJ1-3, the full variable domain is SAVISQKPSRDICQRGTSLTIQCQVDSQVTMMFWYRQQPGQSLTLIATANQGSEATYESGFVIDKFPISRPNLTFSTLTVSNMSPEDSSIYLCSVEISGAGNTIYFGEGSWLTVV.

The V and J genes are TRBV14 and TRBJ1-1; D is perhaps TRBD1 (6 bases). CDR1 is SGHDN, CDR2 FVKESK, per germline. CDR3 length: 18 residues. V was trimmed by 4 bases and J by 2 bases, leaving 23 bases between them. CDR3 nucleotide sequence: TGTGCCAGCAGCCCCTTCGGGGAGGGGGGCCCTCTAAACACTGAAGCTTTCTTT. Its protein product is CASSPFGEGGPLNTEAFF. Variable domain in full (rest from reference TRBV14 and TRBJ1-1): EAGVTQFPSHSVIEKGQTVTLRCDPISGHDNLYWYRRVMGKEIKFLLHFVKESKQDESGMPNNRFLAERTGGTYSTLKVQPAELEDSGVYFCASSPFGEGGPLNTEAFFGQGTRLTVV.

The chain is built from TRBV7-9 and TRBJ1-2; D possibly corresponds to TRBD1 (5 bases). Trimming removed 1 base at V and 5 bases at J, with 8 bases between. Looked up from germline, CDR1 is SEHNR and CDR2 is FQNEAQ (reference sequence). The CDR3 runs 13 residues. Here the CDR3 reads CASSLEAGYGYTF. The CDR3, as DNA: TGTGCCAGCAGCTTAGAGGCAGGGTATGGCTACACCTTC. Looking up the rest from reference TRBV7-9 and TRBJ1-2 gives the full variable domain: DTGVSQNPRHKITKRGQNVTFRCDPISEHNRLYWYRQTLGQGPEFLTYFQNEAQLEKSRLLSDRFSAERPKGSFSTLEIQRTEQGDSAMYLCASSLEAGYGYTFGSGTRLTVV.

This rearrangement joins TRBV27 to TRBJ1-5; perhaps TRBD1 as D (5 bases). V lost 2 bases and J lost 1, with 24 bases in between. Per germline, CDR1 MNHEY and CDR2 SMNVEV (reference sequence). The CDR3 runs 20 residues. The CDR3 DNA sequence: TGTGCCAGCAGTTTAGGTTCTGGGGGGATGGGGCCTTTAAGCAATCAGCCCCAGCATTTT. Protein sequence: CASSLGSGGMGPLSNQPQHF.

The J gene is TRBJ1-1, the V gene TRBV6-1; 7 bases line up with TRBD1. The J segment lost 8 bases and the V segment lost 8 bases, leaving 5 bases of the junction unmatched. CDR1 MNHNS and CDR2 SASEGT come from the germline V gene. The CDR3 is made up of 11 amino acids. For the CDR3, the DNA is TGTGCCAGCCAACGGGGACAGGAAGCTTTCTTT. Protein product: CASQRGQEAFF.

The J gene is TRBJ2-7, the V gene TRBV28; no clear D. Trimming cost V 6 bases and J 3 bases, with 15 bases left between them. CDR1 is MDHEN and CDR2 is SYDVKM in the germline V gene. This CDR3 region has 14 residues. The CDR3 DNA reads TGTGCCAGCAGAACCTATAGCCGTTTCTACGAGCAGTACTTC. Protein: CASRTYSRFYEQYF.

Points on this clone: The conserved final phenylalanine or tryptophan is absent from the CDR3, which likely points to a read error. The limits of the CDR3 on the DNA are not certain, so only TCRdb's listed CDR3 is given. The genes are TRBV30 and TRBJ1-1; TRBD1, the table's D call, lacks a check against the DNA. The CDR3 totals 12 residues, both ends included. Looked up from germline, CDR1 is GTSNPN and CDR2 is SVGIG (reference sequence). The CDR3 region is CAWCRGIRGVRL.

The chain has TRBV15 and TRBJ2-5, with 12 bases aligning to TRBD2. The CDR3 spans 15 residues. Germline V gene data show CDR1 as LNHNV and CDR2 as YYDKDF (reference sequence). V was pared by 3 bases and J by 4 bases, with 3 bases of the junction left unmatched. CDR3 residues: CATSRTGLAGETQYF. The CDR3 DNA sequence: TGTGCCACCAGCAGGACGGGACTAGCGGGAGAGACCCAGTACTTC.

V is TRBV30 and J is TRBJ1-6, with TRBD1 identical over 7 bases. Trimming took 4 bases from V and 8 from J; bases not matched to a gene: 8. Germline CDR1 and CDR2: GTSNPN and SVGIG (reference sequence). The CDR3 has 14 residues. The CDR3 here is CAWNEGQAYSPLHF. The DNA of the CDR3 is TGTGCCTGGAACGAAGGACAGGCTTATTCACCCCTCCACTTT.

This clone was counted only a few times. The chain has TRBV30 and TRBJ2-1, with TRBD2 matching 8 bases. The CDR3 contains 14 residues. The germline CDR1 and CDR2 sequences are GTSNPN and SVGIG (reference sequence). V lost 4 bases and J lost 8; bases outside the gene matches: 10. CDR3 nucleotide sequence: TGTGCCTGGATAGATATACGGGGGGGGGATGAGCAGTTCTTC. It codes for CAWIDIRGGDEQFF.

This chain links TRBV2 with TRBJ2-7; D may be TRBD1 (7 bases). The CDR3 spans 15 residues. Germline V gives CDR1 SNHLY, CDR2 FYNNEI. V was pared by 5 bases and J by 1 base, with 15 bases between. For the CDR3, the DNA is TGTGCCAGCAGTCCCCCGCGGGACAGTTCCTACGAGCAGTACTTC. Its translation is CASSPPRDSSYEQYF.

This sequence joins TRBV11-2 and TRBJ2-1; the D gene is possibly TRBD2 (6 bases). This CDR3 has 19 residues. Germline CDR1 and CDR2: SGHAT and FQNNGV. The V gene lost 5 bases and the J gene lost 2 bases, with 25 bases spanning the gap. The CDR3, as DNA: TGTGCCAGCAGCCCCGAGATTCCGGGAGCGAAAAGTGCCTACAATGAGCAGTTCTTC. This sequence encodes CASSPEIPGAKSAYNEQFF.

CDR3 DNA: TGCGCCAGACGCGAGGGGGGGACACCTCCGACTAACTATGGCTACACCTTC. Translating gives CARREGGTPPTNYGYTF. The chain couples TRBV23-1 to TRBJ1-2; maybe TRBD1 (6 bases). TRBV23-1 is flagged as an ORF with uncertain function. The CDR3 extends over 17 amino acids. V was cut by 9 bases and J by 0 bases, with 23 bases left in between.